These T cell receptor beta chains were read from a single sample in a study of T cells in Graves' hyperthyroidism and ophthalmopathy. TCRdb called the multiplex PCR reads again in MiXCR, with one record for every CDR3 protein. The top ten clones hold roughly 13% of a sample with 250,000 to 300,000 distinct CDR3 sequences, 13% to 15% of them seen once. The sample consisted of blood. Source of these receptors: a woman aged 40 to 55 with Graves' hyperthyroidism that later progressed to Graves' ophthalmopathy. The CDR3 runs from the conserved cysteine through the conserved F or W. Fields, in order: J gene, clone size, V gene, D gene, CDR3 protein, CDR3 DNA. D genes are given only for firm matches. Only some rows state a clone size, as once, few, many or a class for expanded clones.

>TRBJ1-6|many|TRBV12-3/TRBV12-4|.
CASSLRLGGGNSPLHF
TGTGCCAGCAGTTTAAGATTAGGGGGGGGGAATTCACCCCTCCACTTT
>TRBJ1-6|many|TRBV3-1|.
CASSQGSSNSPLHF
TGTGCCAGCAGCCAGGGGTCGTCGAATTCACCCCTCCACTTT
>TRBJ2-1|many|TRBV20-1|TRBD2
CSASPTSGTYNEQFF
TGCAGTGCTAGCCCGACTAGCGGTACCTACAATGAGCAGTTCTTC
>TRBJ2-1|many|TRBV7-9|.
CASSVSYNEQFF
TGCGCCAGCAGTGTGTCCTACAATGAGCAGTTCTTC
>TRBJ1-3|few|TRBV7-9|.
CASSSITDSGNTIYF
TGTGCCAGCAGCTCCATTACTGACTCTGGAAACACCATATATTTT
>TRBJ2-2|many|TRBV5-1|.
CASTPWGSGTGELFF
TGCGCCAGCACCCCGTGGGGGTCAGGCACCGGGGAGCTGTTTTTT
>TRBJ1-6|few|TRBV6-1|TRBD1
CASRRLRGQGSPLHF
TGTGCCAGCAGACGCCTCAGGGGGCAGGGATCACCCCTCCACTTT
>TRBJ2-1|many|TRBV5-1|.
CASSLSAGYNNEQFF
TGCGCCAGCAGCTTGTCTGCAGGATACAACAATGAGCAGTTCTTC
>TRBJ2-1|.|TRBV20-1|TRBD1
CSAESDGTAYNEQFF
TGCAGTGCTGAAAGCGACGGGACAGCCTACAATGAGCAGTTCTTC
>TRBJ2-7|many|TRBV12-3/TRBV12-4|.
CASSLTGTYEQYF
TGTGCCAGCAGCCTAACAGGGACATACGAGCAGTACTTC
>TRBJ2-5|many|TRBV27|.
CASSLLGSETQYF
TGTGCCAGCAGTTTACTGGGGAGCGAGACCCAGTACTTC
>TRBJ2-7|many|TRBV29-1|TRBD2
CSVGGLPSGRYEQYF
TGCAGCGTTGGGGGTCTGCCTAGCGGGAGATACGAGCAGTACTTC
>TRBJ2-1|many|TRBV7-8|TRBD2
CASTLIAGGPWGNEQFF
TGTGCCAGCACCCTCATAGCGGGAGGGCCCTGGGGCAATGAGCAGTTCTTC
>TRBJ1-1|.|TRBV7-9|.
CASSLVEGTGSTEAFF
TGTGCCAGCAGCTTAGTAGAAGGCACAGGGAGCACTGAAGCTTTCTTT
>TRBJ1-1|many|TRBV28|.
CASLEGGVNTEAFF
TGTGCCAGCTTGGAAGGAGGGGTGAACACTGAAGCTTTCTTT
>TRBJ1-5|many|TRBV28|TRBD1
CASSPSGQGQQPQHF
TGTGCCAGCAGTCCCAGCGGACAGGGACAACAGCCCCAGCATTTT
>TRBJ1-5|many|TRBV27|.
CASSLSGGQYQPQHF
TGTGCCAGCAGTTTATCTGGAGGACAGTATCAGCCCCAGCATTTT
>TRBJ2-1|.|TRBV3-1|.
CASSQEIWTTQFF
TGTGCCAGCAGCCAAGAAATATGGACTACCCAGTTCTTC
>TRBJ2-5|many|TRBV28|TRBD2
CASTTAGTSGRETQYF
TGTGCCAGCACTACAGCCGGGACTAGCGGTCGGGAGACCCAGTACTTC
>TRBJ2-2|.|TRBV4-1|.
CASSQASTGELFF
TGCGCCAGCAGCCAAGCTAGCACCGGGGAGCTGTTTTTT
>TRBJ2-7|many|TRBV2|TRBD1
CASTPGTANYEQYF
TGTGCCAGCACCCCAGGGACAGCGAACTACGAGCAGTACTTC
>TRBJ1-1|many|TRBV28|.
CASSLPPPMGLGEAFF
TGTGCCAGCAGTCTCCCACCCCCAATGGGGCTAGGTGAAGCTTTCTTT
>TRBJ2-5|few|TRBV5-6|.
CASSRPGLQETQYF
TGTGCCAGCAGTCGACCGGGGTTACAAGAGACCCAGTACTTC
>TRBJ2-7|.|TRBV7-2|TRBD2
CASSLAGTTPYEQYF
TGTGCCAGCAGCTTAGCCGGGACTACCCCCTACGAGCAGTACTTC
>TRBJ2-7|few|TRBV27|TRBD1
CASSLSGQSYEQYF
TGTGCCAGCAGTTTATCGGGACAGTCCTACGAGCAGTACTTC
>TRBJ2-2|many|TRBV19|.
CASTLTTPGGELFF
TGTGCCAGTACCCTGACTACCCCTGGCGGGGAGCTGTTTTTT
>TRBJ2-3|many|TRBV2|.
CASSLGLSDTQYF
TGTGCCAGCAGTTTGGGACTTTCCGATACGCAGTATTTT
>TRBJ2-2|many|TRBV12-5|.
CASGLVGPTGELFF
TGTGCTAGTGGTTTGGTGGGCCCCACCGGGGAGCTGTTTTTT
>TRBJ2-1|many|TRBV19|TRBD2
CASQGLAGRNEQFF
TGTGCCAGTCAGGGACTAGCGGGAAGGAATGAGCAGTTCTTC
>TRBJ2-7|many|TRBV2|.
CATYSDYEQYF
TGTGCCACCTACTCAGACTACGAGCAGTACTTC
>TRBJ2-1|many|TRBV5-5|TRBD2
CASSLLAGVNYNEQFF
TGTGCCAGCAGCTTACTAGCGGGAGTAAACTACAATGAGCAGTTCTTC
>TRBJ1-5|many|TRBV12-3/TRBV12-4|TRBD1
CASKTGYSNQPQHF
TGTGCCAGCAAGACAGGGTATAGCAATCAGCCCCAGCATTTT